This TCR beta chain was retrieved from a study of CXCR3-negative and CXCR3-positive naive CD8 T cells. Findings and limits, study-wide: For CXCR3-positive naive cells, TRB CDR3s were more hydrophobic than those of CXCR3-negative naive cells. Diversity in memory CD8+ cells fell much lower than the comparably high levels seen in both naive subsets.

With respect to this clonotype: Antigen specificity is unknown.

The CDR3 contains 13 residues. Germline CDR1 reads DFQATT; CDR2 reads SNEGSKA (reference sequence). Researchers prepared the TRB cDNA libraries using 5' RACE with UMI labels. Following a re-call of the 5' RACE reads, TCRdb has one entry per CDR3 protein and lacks DNA. In all, the sample yields about 130,000 distinct CDR3 sequences. In triplicate, each CD8+ T cell subset was sorted at approximately 290,000 cells per replicate. Naive cells were sorted as CD45RO-, CCR7+, CD27+ and CD95-. Material for sequencing was naive CXCR3- CD8+ T cells from blood. Described subset: CD45RO-CCR7+CD27+CD95- naive CD8+ T cells lacking CXCR3 (TNR3-). V and J are TRBV20-1 and TRBJ2-2; as DNA is missing, the TRBD1 call by TCRdb cannot be tested. The receptor's source is a human donor in good health. Some clones in this sample may be carry-over from other donors' samples. The CDR3 here is CSARDPQGGELFF.